The present TCR beta chain was sequenced within a study of shared clonotypes between healthy human individuals. About the study: Plates per donor: three CD4 naive, three CD4 memory, two CD8 naive, one CD8 memory. Study results and limitations: Clonotype sharing across a few donors was observed for about 4.8% of naive CD4 clonotypes. Non-shared clonotypes had lower generation probabilities than clonotypes shared by all four sorted-subset donors.

Terminally differentiated effector memory CD45RA+ cells were excluded by CCR7 positive selection of CD45RO-negative cells. CDR1 is SGHAT, CDR2 FQNNGV, per germline. J was trimmed by 10 bases and V by 0 bases; bases with no gene match: 9. The CDR3 extends over 16 amino acids. As concerns this clone: The antigen is not known.

Every immunoSEQ plate was one replicate of a subset's evenly spread DNA. Assay: immunoSEQ multiplex PCR; the TCRdb copy retains only in-frame clones and omits some. The sample lists about 1,800,000 clones; about 95% were seen once. This TCR derives from a young man in good health. The sequencing sample was made of naive CD8+ T cells sorted from blood. The gene calls are TRBV11-2 and TRBJ1-6, with 7 nucleotides matching TRBD1. CDR3 sequence reads: CASSLDMTGFQSPLHF. In DNA, the CDR3 is TGTGCCAGCAGCTTAGATATGACAGGGTTCCAATCACCCCTCCACTTT.